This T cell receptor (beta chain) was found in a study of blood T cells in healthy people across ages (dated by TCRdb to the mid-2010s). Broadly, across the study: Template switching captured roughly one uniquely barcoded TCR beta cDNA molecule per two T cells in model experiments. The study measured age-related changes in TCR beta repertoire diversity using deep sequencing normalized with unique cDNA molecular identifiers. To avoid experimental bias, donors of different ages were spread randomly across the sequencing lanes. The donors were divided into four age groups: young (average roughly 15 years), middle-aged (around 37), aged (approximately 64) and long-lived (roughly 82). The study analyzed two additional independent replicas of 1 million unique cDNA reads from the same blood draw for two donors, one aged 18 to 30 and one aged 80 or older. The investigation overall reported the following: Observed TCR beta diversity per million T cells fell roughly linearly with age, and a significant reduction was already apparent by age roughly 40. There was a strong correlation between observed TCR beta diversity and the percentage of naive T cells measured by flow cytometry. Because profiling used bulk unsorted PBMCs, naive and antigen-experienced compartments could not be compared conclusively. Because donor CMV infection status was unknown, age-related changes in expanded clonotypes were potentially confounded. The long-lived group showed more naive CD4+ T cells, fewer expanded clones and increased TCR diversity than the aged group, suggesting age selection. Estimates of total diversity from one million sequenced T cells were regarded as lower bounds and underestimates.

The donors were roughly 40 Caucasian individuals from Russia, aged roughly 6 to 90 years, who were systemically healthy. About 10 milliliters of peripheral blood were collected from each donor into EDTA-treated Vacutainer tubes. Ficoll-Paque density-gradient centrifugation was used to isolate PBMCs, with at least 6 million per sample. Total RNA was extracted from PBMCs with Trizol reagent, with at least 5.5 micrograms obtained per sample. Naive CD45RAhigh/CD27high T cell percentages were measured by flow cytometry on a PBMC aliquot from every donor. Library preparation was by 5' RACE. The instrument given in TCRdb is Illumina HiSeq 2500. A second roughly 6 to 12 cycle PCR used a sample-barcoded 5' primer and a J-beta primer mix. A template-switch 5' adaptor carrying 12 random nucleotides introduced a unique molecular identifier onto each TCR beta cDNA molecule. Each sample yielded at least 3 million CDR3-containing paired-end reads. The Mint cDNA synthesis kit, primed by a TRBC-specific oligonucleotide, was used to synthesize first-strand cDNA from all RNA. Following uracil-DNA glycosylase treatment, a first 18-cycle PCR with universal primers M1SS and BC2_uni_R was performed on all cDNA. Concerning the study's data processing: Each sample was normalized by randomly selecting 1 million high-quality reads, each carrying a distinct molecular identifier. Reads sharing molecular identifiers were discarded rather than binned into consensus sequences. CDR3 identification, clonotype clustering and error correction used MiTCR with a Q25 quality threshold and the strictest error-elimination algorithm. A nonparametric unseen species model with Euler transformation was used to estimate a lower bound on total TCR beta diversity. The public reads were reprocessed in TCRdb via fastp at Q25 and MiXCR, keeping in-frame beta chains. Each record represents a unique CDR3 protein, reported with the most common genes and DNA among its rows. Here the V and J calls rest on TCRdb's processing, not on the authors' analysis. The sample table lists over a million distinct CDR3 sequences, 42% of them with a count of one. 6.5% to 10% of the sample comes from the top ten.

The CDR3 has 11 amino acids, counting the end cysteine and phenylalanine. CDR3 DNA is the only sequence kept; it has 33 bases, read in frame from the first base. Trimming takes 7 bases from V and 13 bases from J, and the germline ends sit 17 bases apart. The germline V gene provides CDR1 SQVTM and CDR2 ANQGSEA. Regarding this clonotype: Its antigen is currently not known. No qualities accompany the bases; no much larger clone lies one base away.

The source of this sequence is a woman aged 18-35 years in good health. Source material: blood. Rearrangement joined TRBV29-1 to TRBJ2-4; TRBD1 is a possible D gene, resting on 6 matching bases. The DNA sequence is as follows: TGCAGCGGGGCTGAGGGGGAACGGCAGTACTTC. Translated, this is CSGAEGERQYF.